The 3 T cell receptor beta chains given below trace back to one sample, sequenced in a study of T-cell reconstitution after alpha-beta-depleted transplantation in children. It was with unique molecular identifiers that the TCRbeta library was prepared. TCRdb re-derived calls from the PCR reads in MiXCR, one entry per CDR3 protein. The top ten hold over 9.5% of the sample, which has 300,000 to 350,000 distinct CDR3 sequences, 23% seen once. The sample here was PBMCs, mostly from graft donor cells, taken 180 days after TCRalphabeta/CD19-depleted stem cell transplant. These receptors were collected from a male patient younger than 18 who had a stem cell transplant for acute lymphoblastic leukemia, so the T cells may come from the graft donor.

This clonotype has just a few counts. The CDR3 DNA sequence: TGTGCCAGCAGCTTAATGTTATTCCGAGGGGGGAGGATGGAGACTGAAGCTTTCTTT. This codes for CASSLMLFRGGRMETEAFF. The rearrangement links TRBV7-3 to TRBJ1-1, with a possible D match to TRBD1 (6 bases). Per the germline V gene, CDR1 is SGHTA and CDR2 is FQGTGA. This CDR3 has 19 amino acids. Trimming removed 1 base from V and 5 bases from J, with 26 bases in between. Variable domain in full (rest from reference TRBV7-3 and TRBJ1-1): GAGVSQTPSNKVTEKGKYVELRCDPISGHTALYWYRQSLGQGPEFLIYFQGTGAADDSGLPNDRFFAVRPEGSVSTLKIQRTERGDSAVYLCASSLMLFRGGRMETEAFFGQGTRLTVV.

The rearrangement joins TRBV18 to TRBJ2-6, with a tentative D call TRBD1 (6 bases). V lost 6 bases to trimming and J lost 0 bases, with 12 bases between them. The CDR3 totals 16 residues. From germline, CDR1 is KGHSH and CDR2 LQKENI. CDR3 in DNA: TGTGCCAGCTCCCTCGGACAGCCCTCTGGGGCCAACGTCCTGACTTTC. The encoded protein is CASSLGQPSGANVLTF.

This chain's CDR3 is CASSRGTGRDQPQHF. The DNA of the CDR3 is TGCGCCAGCAGCCGAGGGACAGGGAGGGATCAGCCCCAGCATTTT. The chain employs TRBV5-1 and TRBJ1-5; TRBD1 agrees at 9 bases. With V trimmed by 4 bases and J by 5 bases, 7 bases remained unmatched. The CDR3 is 15 residues long. Germline loops: CDR1 SGHRS, CDR2 YFSETQ.